This TCR beta chain was sequenced in a study of shared T cell receptors in the human thymus. V was cut by 4 bases and J by 0 bases, with 12 bases left in between. Germline CDR1 MNHNY, CDR2 SVGAGI (reference sequence). This CDR3 has 15 amino acids. TCRdb's copy holds only in-frame clones and misses some; the assay was immunoSEQ multiplex PCR. Among roughly 710,000 clones listed, 80% to 90% were seen once. These records were also assigned to another study, of human thymus T cells. That paper states: The donors were infants in Finland with congenital heart defects, otherwise immunologically healthy. Surgeons resected thymus tissue during corrective heart surgery. Thymic and blood repertoires appeared to show biased V and J gene usage. Related research has reported that thymic repertoires overlap highly among unrelated individuals.

The chain is built from TRBV6-6 and TRBJ1-1; no definite D call. The TCR originated in a girl less than two years old with a congenital heart defect. What was sequenced was thymocytes. The CDR3 DNA reads as TGTGCCAGCAGTTCACTCATCGGGATGAACACTGAAGCTTTCTTT. Translation: CASSSLIGMNTEAFF.